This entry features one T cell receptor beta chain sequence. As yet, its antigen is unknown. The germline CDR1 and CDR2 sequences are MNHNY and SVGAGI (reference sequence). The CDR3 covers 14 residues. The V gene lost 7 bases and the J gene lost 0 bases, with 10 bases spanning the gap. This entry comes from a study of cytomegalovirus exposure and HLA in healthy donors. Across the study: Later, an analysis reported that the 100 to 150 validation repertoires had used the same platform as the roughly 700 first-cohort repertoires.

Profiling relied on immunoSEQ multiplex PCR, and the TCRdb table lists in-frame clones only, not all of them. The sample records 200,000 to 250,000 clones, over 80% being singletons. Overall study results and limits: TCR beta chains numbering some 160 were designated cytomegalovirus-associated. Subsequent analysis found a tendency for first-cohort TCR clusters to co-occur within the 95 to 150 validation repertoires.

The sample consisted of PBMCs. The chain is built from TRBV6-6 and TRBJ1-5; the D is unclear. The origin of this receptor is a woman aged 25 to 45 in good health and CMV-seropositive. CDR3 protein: CASTPAASNQPQHF. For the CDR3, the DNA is TGTGCCAGCACTCCAGCGGCTAGCAATCAGCCCCAGCATTTT.